This note documents a single T cell receptor (beta chain) sequence. Its target is not known. The source of the sample is a study of shared clonotypes between healthy human individuals. Turning to the study itself: Donors were two women and a few men aged 18 to 49. Study-wide findings and caveats: For naive CD4 cells, approximately 5% of clonotypes were shared across a few donors.

The table came from immunoSEQ multiplex PCR; TCRdb's copy has only in-frame clones and leaves some out. The data show over a million clones, roughly 75% seen once. Subsets obtained from CD4+ cells comprised CD45RA+ naive and CD45RA-negative memory cells. The germline V gene has CDR1 MNHEY and CDR2 SMNVEV (reference sequence). CDR3 length: 16 residues. V was pared by 5 bases and J by 7 bases, with 18 bases between. The gene calls are TRBV27 and TRBJ2-6; a possible D gene is TRBD1 (6 bases). Source material: memory CD4+ T cells sorted from blood. Subset here: CD45RA-negative fraction. This clonotype originated in a young man in good health. The CDR3 loop reads CASSPDRSLLANVLTF. The DNA for the CDR3 is TGTGCCAGCAGTCCCGACAGGTCCTTACTTGCCAACGTCCTGACTTTC.